This T cell receptor (beta chain) appears in the sequencing data of a study of T cell responses to AZD1222 COVID-19 vaccine (dated by TCRdb to about 2021). Some background on the complete study: AZD1222 recipients whose second dose came at about 4 weeks and those whose second dose came at about 12 weeks were combined into one group, since spike-specific TCR depth and breadth did not differ between the two schedules. TCR sequencing covered some 240 trial participants: some 210 given two doses of AZD1222 and approximately 26 given two doses of MenACWY control vaccine. Trial participants were enrolled by age into 18-55, 56-69 and 70-plus year subgroups, with about 150, 28 and 57 TCR-sequenced participants respectively.

As to this clone: What this receptor recognizes is not known. No much larger clonotype is one base removed from it; base qualities were not supplied.

The CDR3 regions of human TCRbeta chains were analyzed by immunosequencing. Under the source paper's analysis protocol: TCRs in the repertoires were compared against a reference library of SARS-CoV-2-specific TCRs that had been generated with the MIRA antigen-specificity platform. Breadth was defined as the fraction of unique TCRs that were SARS-CoV-2-associated, and depth was defined as the fraction of total T cells that were SARS-CoV-2-associated. Each spike-specific TCR was assigned to its reactive spike region and to a CD4 or CD8 class using the MIRA data. Log10-transformed breadth and depth values were compared by one-way ANOVA with Sidak's multiple comparisons tests. In its TCRdb copy, this immuneACCESS table keeps in-frame sequences only and misses some clones. Where compared with another copy, unresolved V genes explain less than half of these, and the others have no known cause. D and trimming were read from the DNA, whereas the V and J calls and clone size are those reported in that table. The sample data list about 110,000 clones, and about nine tenths of these were observed just once. The top ten constitute approximately 4.5% of the sample.

The germline V gene encodes CDR1 LGHNA and CDR2 YSLEER. Trimming accounts for 0 bases at V and 7 bases at J, while the number of junction bases matched to no gene is 3. There are 15 amino acids in the CDR3, from cysteine to phenylalanine inclusive. CDR3 DNA only is kept here, 45 bases in frame from base 1. The paper as a whole reports these results and caveats: Spike-specific TCR breadth and depth rose significantly after two AZD1222 doses compared with day 0 and with MenACWY recipients. Most participants were white British and females outnumbered males, and the authors suggested that clonal diversity may have been underestimated. In the small 56-69-year group, the increase in depth fell short of significance, most likely because of low power. Because no samples from the day 14 peak response were available, repertoires could be characterized only after the peak T cell response. The vaccine-associated CD4 TCRs covered the entire spike protein, and the dominant responses fell in regions 160-218 and 743-854. Reportedly, almost half of the unique spike-specific TCRs recognized epitopes lying outside the regions that are mutated in the B.1.351 and B.1.1.7 variants. Conclusions about previously exposed vaccinees are limited because only a handful of AZD1222 recipients were SARS-CoV-2 seropositive at baseline.

Explained via the paper, the time point label denotes: baseline before first vaccination. The vaccinee samples were drawn from two UK trials, COV001 and COV002, one of which was a single-blind randomized controlled phase 2/3 trial testing AZD1222 (ChAdOx1 nCoV-19) in healthy adults. For TCRbeta chain sequencing, PBMC samples were collected from trial participants at day 0 and at day 28 after the second dose. The starting material was peripheral blood, obtained on day 0 of AZD1222 vaccination. The chain is made from TRBV4-3 and TRBJ1-6; 7 junctional bases match TRBD1. This clonotype originated in an adult in good health. The sequenced DNA: TGCGCCAGCAGCCAAGATTTCAGGGGGAATTCACCCCTCCACTTT. This translates into CASSQDFRGNSPLHF.